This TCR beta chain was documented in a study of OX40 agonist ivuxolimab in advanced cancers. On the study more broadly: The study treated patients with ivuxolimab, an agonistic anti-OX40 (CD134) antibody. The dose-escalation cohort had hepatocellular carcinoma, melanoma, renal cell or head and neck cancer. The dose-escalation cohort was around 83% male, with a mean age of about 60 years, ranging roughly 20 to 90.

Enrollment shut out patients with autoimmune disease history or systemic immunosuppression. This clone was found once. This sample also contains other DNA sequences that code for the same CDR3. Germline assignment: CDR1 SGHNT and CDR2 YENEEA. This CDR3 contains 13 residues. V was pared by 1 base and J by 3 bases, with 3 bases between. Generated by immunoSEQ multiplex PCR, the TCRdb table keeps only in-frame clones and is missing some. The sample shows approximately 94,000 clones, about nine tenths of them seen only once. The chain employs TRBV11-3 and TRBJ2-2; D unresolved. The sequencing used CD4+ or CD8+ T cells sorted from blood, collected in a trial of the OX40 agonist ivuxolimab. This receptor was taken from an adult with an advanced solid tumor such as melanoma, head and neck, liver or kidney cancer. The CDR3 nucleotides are TGTGCCAGCAGCTTAGTATACACCGGGGAGCTGTTTTTT. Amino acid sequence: CASSLVYTGELFF.